This T cell receptor beta chain emerged from a study of T cells after yellow fever vaccination. About the study: Preparation of fractions with low cell numbers was performed using SMART-Seq v4 Ultra Low Input. Points from the study as a whole: Reappearance after the booster was seen for most primary-vaccination clones, at 96% CD4 and 70% to 90% CD8. Clonotype sharing between CD4 and CD8 compartments was small.

Each CDR3 protein gets one entry after TCRdb re-called the 5' RACE reads with MiXCR. Of just under 600,000 distinct CDR3 sequences listed, approximately 13% are singletons. Turning to this clonotype: Its antigen is unidentified.

The starting material was PBMCs, obtained on the day of the yellow fever booster vaccination. The receptor's source is a man aged 30 to 45 who received the YFV17D yellow fever vaccine.

The CDR3 spells CASSFWDREQTQYF. CDR3 DNA: TGTGCCAGCAGTTTCTGGGACAGGGAGCAGACCCAGTACTTC. The V gene is TRBV12-3 or TRBV12-4, the J gene TRBJ2-5, with 9 bases that match TRBD1. This CDR3 region has 14 residues. V lost 3 bases to trimming and J lost 6 bases; unmatched junction nucleotides: 5.